The entry that follows covers one T cell receptor (beta chain) sequence. This entry comes from a study of blood T cell repertoires in COVID-19. Original processing notes: Quantification of nucleated cells was approximated via reference gene primer amplification. Only in-frame clones appear in the TCRdb table, and some are missing; sequencing was by immunoSEQ multiplex PCR. V and J calls and clone size are those listed in that table; D and trimming were worked out from the DNA. The repertoire holds tens of thousands of clones, roughly nine tenths seen once, with 2.5% to 3.5% in the top ten. This CDR3 is 15 amino acids long. The germline V gene encodes CDR1 GTSNPN and CDR2 SVGIG (reference sequence). Trimming cost V 2 bases and J 2 bases, with 15 bases left between them.

The chain employs TRBV30 and TRBJ1-2, with D possibly TRBD1 on 6 matching bases. Sequencing input: peripheral blood. The TCR comes from a man aged 50 to 60 with COVID-19, enrolled during active disease. Here the CDR3 reads CAWSTGQYLNYGYTF. The CDR3 DNA sequence: TGTGCCTGGAGTACCGGACAGTATCTGAACTATGGCTACACCTTC.